Listed below are T cell receptor beta chains from one sample, sequenced in a study of T cell responses to AZD1222 COVID-19 vaccine. Repertoires were generated with immunoSEQ multiplex PCR, while TCRdb's copy carries only in-frame clones and drops some. The table lists around 160,000 clones, roughly four fifths of them singletons. This sample comprised peripheral blood, obtained on day 0 of MenACWY control vaccination. The receptor source for this set is an adult in good health. The CDR3 runs from the conserved cysteine through the conserved F or W. A D gene is named only where the DNA matches it firmly. Clone size is given for some rows only: seen once, a few or many times, or a class if the clone is expanded.

NA | TRBJ2-1 | NA | TRBV11-2 | TGTGCCAGCAGTCGGGACCGAACCTCCTACAATGAGCAGTTCTTC | CASSRDRTSYNEQFF
TRBD2 | TRBJ2-1 | few | TRBV19 | TGTGCCAGTAGTATACCGGGGGGGGATGAGCAGTTCTTC | CASSIPGGDEQFF
NA | TRBJ2-3 | NA | TRBV11-2 | TGTGCCAGCAGTATGATGGGGCCCGGAGGGACAGATACGCAGTATTTT | CASSMMGPGGTDTQYF
NA | TRBJ2-7 | NA | TRBV24-1 | TGTGCCACCAGTGATCCGCCGGGCAGAAGCTCCTACGAGCAGTACTTC | CATSDPPGRSSYEQYF
TRBD1 | TRBJ1-5 | NA | TRBV19 | TGTGCCAGTAGTTTGACAGGGGGTGATCAGCCCCAGCATTTT | CASSLTGGDQPQHF
NA | TRBJ1-5 | NA | TRBV2 | TGTGCCAGCAGTCCACATGGACCGGTTTTTATCAATCAGCCCCAGCATTTT | CASSPHGPVFINQPQHF
NA | TRBJ1-3 | NA | TRBV28 | TGTGCCAGCACGACACCGGGACGGGGAAACACCATATATTTT | CASTTPGRGNTIYF
TRBD2 | TRBJ2-3 | NA | TRBV5-5 | TGTGCCAGCAGGCCAAGCGGGGTGAGCACAGATACGCAGTATTTT | CASRPSGVSTDTQYF
TRBD1 | TRBJ1-4 | few | TRBV5-1 | TGCGCCAGCAGCCCCGGACAGGCCAATAATGAAAAACTGTTTTTT | CASSPGQANNEKLFF
NA | TRBJ1-6 | few | TRBV27 | TGTGCCAGCAGTCCCGGAGGATCACCCCTCCACTTT | CASSPGGSPLHF
TRBD1 | TRBJ1-5 | NA | TRBV2 | TGTGCCAGCGCCCGGGACAGGGGGGTGAACAATCAGCCCCAGCATTTT | CASARDRGVNNQPQHF
NA | TRBJ1-1 | NA | TRBV6-2/TRBV6-3 | TGTGCCAGCAGTTACAATAGGGTTAGTGAAGCTTTCTTT | CASSYNRVSEAFF
NA | TRBJ1-2 | NA | TRBV3-1/TRBV3-2 | TGTGCCAGCAGCCAAGGCGACAGTAACTATGGCTACACCTTC | CASSQGDSNYGYTF
NA | TRBJ1-4 | once | TRBV5-1 | TGCGCCAGCACCCCCAGCGACCGAGGGTGGGGAAAACTGTTTTTT | CASTPSDRGWGKLFF
NA | TRBJ2-3 | few | TRBV4-1 | TGCGCCAGCAGCCAAAGCCGGAGCACAGATACGCAGTATTTT | CASSQSRSTDTQYF
NA | TRBJ1-4 | NA | TRBV3-1/TRBV3-2 | TGTGCCAGCGGTGGCAGGGATTACGAAAAACTGTTTTTT | CASGGRDYEKLFF
TRBD2 | TRBJ2-3 | NA | TRBV3-1/TRBV3-2 | TGTGCCAGCAGCCCCAGCGGGGGCAGCACAGATACGCAGTATTTT | CASSPSGGSTDTQYF
NA | TRBJ1-3 | NA | TRBV11-1 | TGTGCCAGCAGCTATGACGGAGTTTCTGGAAACACCATATATTTT | CASSYDGVSGNTIYF
TRBD2 | TRBJ2-7 | NA | TRBV5-1 | TGCGCCAGCACCATTGGGGGGGATTCGTCCTACGAGCAGTACTTC | CASTIGGDSSYEQYF
TRBD1 | TRBJ1-1 | NA | TRBV6-1 | TGTGCCAGCAGTGAAGGACGACAGGGAACCAAGGAAGCTTTCTTT | CASSEGRQGTKEAFF
NA | TRBJ1-1 | NA | TRBV29-1 | TGCAGCGCACAAAGGAGGAACACTGAAGCTTTCTTT | CSAQRRNTEAFF
NA | TRBJ2-1 | NA | TRBV25-1 | TGTGCCAGCAGTGGTACCCACAAGAGCTCCTACAATGAGCAGTTCTTC | CASSGTHKSSYNEQFF
NA | TRBJ2-5 | NA | TRBV5-4 | TGTGCCAGCAGCTTGGGGGTCGGCAGCCGTTCCCAAGAGACCCAGTACTTC | CASSLGVGSRSQETQYF
NA | TRBJ1-2 | NA | TRBV29-1 | TGCAGCGTTGTTCCATTTTCTAACTATGGCTACACCTTC | CSVVPFSNYGYTF
NA | TRBJ2-5 | NA | TRBV12-3/TRBV12-4 | TGTGCCAGCAGTAGGTCAGTGCAAGAGACCCAGTACTTC | CASSRSVQETQYF
TRBD1 | TRBJ2-1 | NA | TRBV19 | TGTGCCAGTAGTATACAAGGACAGGGGGCCCATGAGCAGTTCTTC | CASSIQGQGAHEQFF
NA | TRBJ1-1 | once | TRBV6-2/TRBV6-3 | TGTGCCAGCAGTTACTCTTCGAACACTGAAGCTTTCTTT | CASSYSSNTEAFF
NA | TRBJ2-1 | NA | TRBV10-1 | TGCGCCAGCAGTGAGCTCCGAACAGGGCCCTACAATGAGCAGTTCTTC | CASSELRTGPYNEQFF
NA | TRBJ1-6 | few | TRBV4-2 | TGTGCCAGCAGCCAAGATTTTCGACAGGTTACTAATTCACCCCTCCACTTT | CASSQDFRQVTNSPLHF
TRBD2 | TRBJ2-5 | NA | TRBV7-9 | TGTGCCAGCAGCTTATCTCGGACTAGCGGGGGGGCCTTTGGGGAGACCCAGTACTTC | CASSLSRTSGGAFGETQYF
TRBD1 | TRBJ2-6 | NA | TRBV7-6 | TGTGCCAGCAGCCCCACGACGGCAGGGGGAAGCTCTGGGGCCAACGTCCTGACTTTC | CASSPTTAGGSSGANVLTF
TRBD1 | TRBJ1-2 | few | TRBV29-1 | TGCAGCGTTGAAGATAGGGCCCGGGACAGGGAATATGGCTACACCTTC | CSVEDRARDREYGYTF
TRBD1 | TRBJ1-5 | NA | TRBV6-5 | TGTGCCAGCTCCATACAGGGGTATGATCAGCCCCAGCATTTT | CASSIQGYDQPQHF
TRBD1 | TRBJ1-5 | NA | TRBV29-1 | TGCAGCGTGTCAGGGACAGCAAATCAGCCCCAGCATTTT | CSVSGTANQPQHF
TRBD2 | TRBJ2-7 | NA | TRBV7-2 | TGTGCCAGCAGCTCGCCACTGGGATCAGCAGGCGGGGGGGAGCAGTACTTC | CASSSPLGSAGGGEQYF
TRBD2 | TRBJ2-5 | NA | TRBV6-2/TRBV6-3 | TGTGCCAGCAGCCAAGGGGGACTAGCGGCGGCAGAGACCCAGTACTTC | CASSQGGLAAAETQYF
TRBD1 | TRBJ1-5 | NA | TRBV19 | TGTGCCAGCCTTGGACAGGGGGTCCTGTATAGCAATCAGCCCCAGCATTTT | CASLGQGVLYSNQPQHF
TRBD1 | TRBJ1-2 | NA | TRBV11-2 | TGTGCCAGCAGCTTAGATGGGACAGGGCCCTATGGCTACACCTTC | CASSLDGTGPYGYTF
NA | TRBJ1-2 | NA | TRBV19 | TGTGCCAGTAAGCGGGGGGTGACCTATGGCTACACCTTC | CASKRGVTYGYTF
NA | TRBJ1-1 | NA | TRBV6-5 | TGTGCCAGCAGTCCCCGGCGGGCGAACACTGAAGCTTTCTTT | CASSPRRANTEAFF
NA | TRBJ2-5 | NA | TRBV3-1/TRBV3-2 | TGTGCCAGCAGCCAAGGACTCCCTGGGACGGAAGAGACCCAGTACTTC | CASSQGLPGTEETQYF
NA | TRBJ1-5 | NA | TRBV3-1/TRBV3-2 | TGTGCCAGCAGCCAGGGGGCCGTTGGGGAACCCCAGCATTTT | CASSQGAVGEPQHF
NA | TRBJ1-5 | NA | TRBV19 | TGTGCCAGTAGTAAGATCGCCACAAGACTTAATCAGCCCCAGCATTTT | CASSKIATRLNQPQHF
NA | TRBJ2-1 | NA | TRBV14 | TGTGCCAGCAGCCAATATCTAGCCCTCCCGCAGTTCTTC | CASSQYLALPQFF
NA | TRBJ1-5 | NA | TRBV19 | TGTGCCAGTAGTGAAAGGGGTGATCAGCCCCAGCATTTT | CASSERGDQPQHF
NA | TRBJ2-7 | once | TRBV3-1/TRBV3-2 | TGTGCCAGCAGCCCCCGGAGGGTCCACGAGCAGTACTTC | CASSPRRVHEQYF
NA | TRBJ2-1 | NA | TRBV5-1 | TGCGCCAGCAGCTTATGGGGGGAGGCCCACAATGAGCAGTTCTTC | CASSLWGEAHNEQFF
NA | TRBJ1-5 | NA | TRBV19 | TGTGCCAGCGCGGCCCATAGCAATCAGCCCCAGCATTTT | CASAAHSNQPQHF
NA | TRBJ1-1 | once | TRBV3-1/TRBV3-2 | TGTGCCAGCAGCCGAGGGGGGGAAGCTTTCTTT | CASSRGGEAFF
NA | TRBJ2-1 | NA | TRBV12-2 | TGTGCAAGTCGCTTATCGTTAGCGGGGGGACAAGGGAAATACAATGAGCAGTTCTTC | CASRLSLAGGQGKYNEQFF
TRBD1 | TRBJ1-5 | NA | TRBV19 | TGTGCCAGTAGTATGGGACAGGGAAATCAGCCCCAGCATTTT | CASSMGQGNQPQHF
TRBD1 | TRBJ1-1 | NA | TRBV6-5 | TGTGCCAGCAGTTACGACAGGGGGCGCGTGGCTTTCTTT | CASSYDRGRVAFF